The subject of this entry is one T cell receptor beta chain. Its target antigen remains unknown. The sample holds no much larger clone one base away, and base qualities are not on file. In the prospective study, participants were roughly 18 to 100 years old, resided in approximately 25 geographic areas of the United States, and were enrolled through a virtual design. To assign participants to cohorts, the prospective study relied on clinical history that participants themselves reported in a screening survey and a study questionnaire. For ImmuneRACE Cohort 3, a participant was defined as recovered based on two consecutive negative NP/OP PCR tests, clearance by a healthcare professional, or resolution of symptoms. Each participant in the prospective study had whole blood, serum and a nasopharyngeal or oropharyngeal swab collected by mobile phlebotomists. Additional blood draws and questionnaires over an approximately two-month period could optionally be provided by prospective study participants. Before DNA extraction, blood samples from the prospective study were shipped at room temperature or frozen.

TCRbeta CDR3 regions were amplified from genomic DNA using the immunoSEQ Assay, a bias-controlled multiplex PCR. Regarding the original processing steps: The number of nucleated cells in each sample was estimated by amplification of reference gene primers within the assay. To quantify the absolute abundance of each unique TCRbeta CDR3 rearrangement, sequence reads were collapsed and filtered. For each sample, productive Simpson clonality was calculated by taking the square root of Simpson's diversity index across productive rearrangements. This is the immuneACCESS table as TCRdb keeps it, with only in-frame sequences that have V and J called. A part of the clones is gone; compared with another copy, unresolved V genes explain less than half, and the rest is unexplained. The D gene and trimming were derived from the DNA, and the V and J assignments and clone size from that table. The sample records roughly 290,000 clones, around 85% of which are singletons. Together, the top ten hold 2.2% of the sample.

The data originate from a study of blood T cell repertoires in COVID-19 (dated by TCRdb to the early 2020s). Broadly, across the study: Collaborator samples came from the United States, Italy and Spain and covered acute and convalescent phases of COVID-19. The repertoires were released in a freely available public database meant as a resource for research on the immune response to SARS-CoV-2. Deeply sampled blood TCRbeta repertoires from subjects exposed to, actively infected with, or recovered from COVID-19 were included in the dataset. Where HLA class I and class II types were available, the types were taken from metadata supplied by the sample provider, not from assay-based typing. Samples were obtained from the ongoing ImmuneRACE study (first 160 participants) and from roughly 1,300 subjects provided by 6 global collaborators. The prospective study material was composed of cDNA or gDNA derived from T cells, B-cell-depleted T cells, or PBMCs. Sample metadata almost always included a de-identified subject ID, COVID-19 status, age in years and sex. What the research found in general, with its limitations: The amount of clinical and demographic metadata varied by source and participant and was provided uncurated.

Taken from cysteine to phenylalanine, the CDR3 has 17 residues. CDR3 DNA only is kept here, 51 bases in frame from base 1. According to the germline V gene, CDR1 reads SGHDN and CDR2 reads FVKESK. Germline trimming amounts to 2 bases on V and 4 bases on J, with 8 as the count of junction bases outside the gene matches. Sequenced material: PBMCs or T cells enriched from blood (not recorded which). The chain links TRBV14 with TRBJ1-6; TRBD1 matches 7 bases in the middle. The TCR comes from a man between 25 and 39 years old who had recovered from COVID-19. The sequenced DNA is TGTGCCAGCAGCCAAATTACCGGGACAGATTATAATTCACCCCTCCACTTT. This encodes CASSQITGTDYNSPLHF.